This passage covers 29 T cell receptor beta chains from one sample sequenced in a study of T cell responses to AZD1222 COVID-19 vaccine. Here immunoSEQ multiplex PCR was the method, and the copy in TCRdb shows in-frame clones only, minus some. The sample yields over 110,000 clones, roughly 91% seen once. The specimen was peripheral blood, collected on day 0 of AZD1222 vaccination. All receptors come from an adult in good health.

The rearrangement links TRBV6-2 or TRBV6-3 to TRBJ1-3, with D possibly being TRBD1 (6 bases). Germline values: CDR1 MNHEY, CDR2 SVGEGT. Trimming took 4 bases from V and 3 from J, leaving 13 bases between them. The CDR3 is 15 amino acids. The CDR3 loop is CASSSAGVGGNTIYF. The CDR3 DNA reads as TGTGCCAGCAGTTCGGCAGGGGTTGGTGGAAACACCATATATTTT.

This sequence joins TRBV5-1 and TRBJ1-3; D is unclear. From germline, CDR1 is SGHRS and CDR2 YFSETQ. The length of the CDR3 is 11 residues. V lost 5 bases and J 6 bases, leaving 6 bases between the germline ends. CDR3 amino acids: CASSNENTIYF. As DNA, the CDR3 is TGCGCCAGCAGTAACGAAAACACCATATATTTT.

This chain links TRBV6-5 with TRBJ1-2; perhaps TRBD1 as D (6 bases). The CDR3 covers 13 residues. The germline V and J ends were trimmed by 0 bases and 14 bases, with 16 bases remaining between them. Germline CDR1 reads MNHEY; CDR2 reads SVGAGI. Here the CDR3 reads CASSYSRTAEGTF. In nucleotides, the CDR3 is TGTGCCAGCAGTTACTCGAGGACAGCTGAAGGGACCTTC.

The J gene is TRBJ1-2, the V gene TRBV28, with D perhaps TRBD1 (5 bases). CDR1 is MDHEN and CDR2 is SYDVKM in the germline V gene. The CDR3 extends over 13 amino acids. V was clipped by 2 bases and J by 4 bases, with 8 bases between them. CDR3 sequence (DNA): TGTGCCAGCAGTTTAGGGGCAGTCTATGGCTACACCTTC. Its protein is CASSLGAVYGYTF.

This clone appeared once. The chain joins TRBV14 to TRBJ2-7, with D possibly matching TRBD2 (5 bases). The length of the CDR3 is 17 residues. V lost 4 bases and J lost 5, with 24 bases in between. Germline CDR1 SGHDN, CDR2 FVKESK. CDR3 loop: CASSLRRTVGMNNEQYF. In nucleotides, the CDR3 is TGTGCCAGCAGCCTCAGACGGACGGTCGGGATGAACAACGAGCAGTACTTC.

The V and J genes are TRBV7-2 and TRBJ2-7; D may be TRBD1 (7 bases). The V end lost 5 bases, the J end lost 2 bases, and 13 bases lay between the germline ends. Per germline, CDR1 SGHTA and CDR2 FQGNSA. The CDR3 covers 14 residues. The CDR3 coding sequence is TGTGCCAGCAGCCAAGACAGGGAGGCCTACGAGCAGTACTTC. As protein: CASSQDREAYEQYF.

The chain employs TRBV27 and TRBJ2-7; D is possibly TRBD1 or TRBD2 (5 bases each). This CDR3 region has 15 residues. Germline CDR1 and CDR2: MNHEY and SMNVEV (reference sequence). With 6 bases removed from V and 0 bases from J, the gap between germline ends came to 15 bases. CDR3 amino acids: CASSGTGTVSYEQYF. In DNA form, the CDR3 reads TGTGCCAGCAGCGGGACCGGGACGGTCTCCTACGAGCAGTACTTC.

V and J are TRBV2 and TRBJ1-4; D is unresolved. Germline CDR1 reads SNHLY; CDR2 reads FYNNEI. V was trimmed by 6 bases and J by 5 bases, leaving 10 bases between them. CDR3 length equals 13 residues. The CDR3 here is CASSPTQNEKLFF. DNA for the CDR3: TGTGCCAGCAGCCCGACTCAAAATGAAAAACTGTTTTTT.

The V and J genes are TRBV7-8 and TRBJ1-2, with 8 bases that match TRBD1. This CDR3 has 13 residues. Germline CDR1 reads SGHVS; CDR2 reads FQNEAQ. V lost 3 bases, J lost 8 bases, and 5 bases stayed unmatched. This CDR3 reads CASSFGTGGGYTF. CDR3 sequence (DNA): TGTGCCAGCAGCTTTGGGACAGGAGGAGGCTACACCTTC.

This clone was counted between two and nine times. The rearrangement joins TRBV2 to TRBJ1-4, with D uncertain. CDR3 length: 13 residues. V was shortened by 7 bases and J by 0 bases, with 6 bases between the two germline ends. Germline-derived CDR1 and CDR2 are SNHLY and FYNNEI. In nucleotides, the CDR3 is TGTGCCAGCATGGCAACAACTAATGAAAAACTGTTTTTT. Translation gives CASMATTNEKLFF.

This chain connects TRBV6-5 to TRBJ1-6; the match to TRBD1 covers 7 bases. The germline V gene encodes CDR1 MNHEY and CDR2 SVGAGI. V dropped 2 bases and J dropped 10; count of bases not matched to a gene: 5. The CDR3 consists of 14 residues. This chain's CDR3 is CASSYRTGRSPLHF. Written as DNA, the CDR3 is TGTGCCAGCAGTTACCGGACAGGTAGATCACCCCTCCACTTT.

The chain combines TRBV6-5 with TRBJ2-1; D is undetermined. Germline V gives CDR1 MNHEY, CDR2 SVGAGI. This CDR3 is 13 amino acids long. V was cut by 8 bases and J by 9 bases, with 17 bases left in between. The CDR3 sequence: CASSQDPYGEQFF. For the CDR3, the DNA is TGTGCCAGCTCCCAGGACCCCTACGGTGAGCAGTTCTTC.

The J gene is TRBJ1-3, the V gene TRBV27, with TRBD1 matching 7 bases. Germline CDR1 MNHEY, CDR2 SMNVEV (reference sequence). Trimming took 5 bases from V and 0 from J; bases not matched to a gene: 7. The CDR3 loop spans 16 amino acids. In nucleotides, the CDR3 is TGTGCCAGCAGTCGAACAGGGGCCGGCTCTGGAAACACCATATATTTT. The encoded protein is CASSRTGAGSGNTIYF.

V and J are TRBV6-5 and TRBJ2-5, with 7 bases that match TRBD1. CDR1 and CDR2 from the germline V gene are MNHEY and SVGAGI. V lost 6 bases, J lost 7 bases, and 8 bases stayed unmatched. The CDR3 contains 13 residues. The CDR3 spells CASRGQGDGTQYF. The CDR3, as DNA: TGTGCCAGCAGGGGCCAGGGGGACGGGACCCAGTACTTC.

The chain couples TRBV9 to TRBJ2-7; 7 bases fit TRBD2. Germline V gene lookup returns CDR1 SGDLS and CDR2 YYNGEE. The J segment lost 7 bases and the V segment lost 5 bases, leaving 15 bases of the junction unmatched. The CDR3 has 15 amino acids. For the CDR3, the DNA is TGTGCCAGCAGGGGTAAGCGGGGAGGCCGGCTTGAGCAGTACTTC. Translation gives CASRGKRGGRLEQYF.

In DNA, the CDR3 is TGTGCCAGCAGCTTAGAAGCGGGCCCCTACGAGCAGTACTTC. It encodes CASSLEAGPYEQYF. The V gene is TRBV7-2, the J gene TRBJ2-7; a weak D match, TRBD2 (6 bases). CDR3 length equals 14 residues. V lost 1 base, J lost 2 bases, and 9 bases lay in between. Germline V gives CDR1 SGHTA, CDR2 FQGNSA.

The CDR3 sequence is CASSVDLGYEQYF. CDR3 in DNA: TGTGCCAGCAGCGTAGATCTGGGCTACGAGCAGTACTTC. The V call is TRBV9, the J call TRBJ2-7; D is ambiguous. The CDR3 length is 13 residues. Trimming stripped 0 bases from V and 3 bases from J, with 7 bases between. Per germline, CDR1 SGDLS and CDR2 YYNGEE.

This chain uses TRBV19 with TRBJ1-4; D unresolved. This CDR3 contains 12 residues. V was shortened by 5 bases and J by 8 bases, with 9 bases between the two germline ends. Germline CDR1 LNHDA, CDR2 SQIVND (reference sequence). The DNA of the CDR3 is TGTGCCAGTAGTGGGAGTGGGGAAAAACTGTTTTTT. It is translated as CASSGSGEKLFF.

This chain joins TRBV14 and TRBJ2-3; 14 bases line up with TRBD2. V was pared by 3 bases and J by 5 bases, with 13 bases of the junction left unmatched. From germline, CDR1 is SGHDN and CDR2 FVKESK. This CDR3 comprises 19 residues. The CDR3 reads CASSQTGTSGGPMRDTQYF. The CDR3 nucleotides are TGTGCCAGCAGCCAGACCGGGACTAGCGGGGGCCCCATGAGAGATACGCAGTATTTT.

The chain is built from TRBV3-1 (or the pseudogene TRBV3-2) and TRBJ1-4, with a tentative D call TRBD1 (5 bases). Germline CDR1 reads LGHDT; CDR2 reads YNNKEL (reference sequence). V shed 0 bases and J shed 7 bases, with 12 bases lying between them. The CDR3 runs to 15 residues. CDR3 in DNA: TGTGCCAGCAGCCAAGATCGGCGACAGCCTGAAAAACTGTTTTTT. Translation gives CASSQDRRQPEKLFF.

The chain employs TRBV5-3 and TRBJ1-1, with a possible D match to TRBD1 (6 bases). TRBV5-3 counts as an open reading frame of uncertain function. The CDR3 has 17 residues. V shed 0 bases and J shed 1 base, with 16 bases lying between them. CDR3 residues: CARSLGPGHPENTEAFF. For the CDR3, the DNA is TGTGCCAGAAGCTTGGGGCCGGGACACCCAGAGAACACTGAAGCTTTCTTT.

The V and J genes are TRBV7-8 and TRBJ2-7, with 11 bases lining up with TRBD2. V shed 2 bases and J 3 bases; nucleotides not matched to a gene: 9. Germline-derived CDR1 and CDR2 are SGHVS and FQNEAQ. The CDR3 is made up of 17 amino acids. The DNA of the CDR3 is TGTGCCAGCAGCTTAAGGGCCCCACTAGCGGGGGTCTACGAGCAGTACTTC. Amino acids: CASSLRAPLAGVYEQYF.

The chain employs TRBV6-5 and TRBJ2-7; D is possibly TRBD1 (6 bases). The CDR3 is 15 residues long. Trimming took off 4 bases at V and 2 bases at J, with 15 bases between the two ends. CDR1 and CDR2 from the germline V gene are MNHEY and SVGAGI. The CDR3 DNA sequence: TGTGCCAGCAGTTCCAGGACAGCCCAGCCCTACGAGCAGTACTTC. The encoded protein is CASSSRTAQPYEQYF.

This clone occurred once. This sequence joins TRBV27 and TRBJ1-5; D ambiguous. V lost 3 bases and J lost 0, with 18 bases in between. The germline gives CDR1 MNHEY, CDR2 SMNVEV (reference sequence). CDR3 length equals 18 residues. CDR3 sequence: CASSLLGLPGDSNQPQHF. CDR3 DNA: TGTGCCAGCAGTTTGCTAGGTTTGCCTGGGGATAGCAATCAGCCCCAGCATTTT.

The V gene is TRBV11-2, the J gene TRBJ1-6; D is possibly TRBD1 (6 bases). The CDR3 runs 15 residues. V lost 3 bases and J 7 bases, leaving 13 bases between the germline ends. Germline V lookup: CDR1 SGHAT, CDR2 FQNNGV. The chain's CDR3 is CASSFLQGGNSPLHF. The CDR3 nucleotides are TGTGCCAGCAGCTTTCTACAGGGAGGAAATTCACCCCTCCACTTT.

V usage is TRBV4-1 and J usage is TRBJ1-2; D is unclear. CDR3 length: 15 residues. Trimming took off 1 base at V and 5 bases at J, with 14 bases between the two ends. From germline, CDR1 is MGHRA and CDR2 YSYEKL. The CDR3, as DNA: TGCGCCAGCAGCCAAGTGGACGGAGTGGATTATGGCTACACCTTC. The encoded protein is CASSQVDGVDYGYTF.

The rearrangement uses TRBV9 and TRBJ1-1; maybe TRBD1 (6 bases). The CDR3 covers 17 residues. The V gene's germline CDR1 is SGDLS and CDR2 YYNGEE. V shed 4 bases and J shed 1 base, with 20 bases lying between them. The CDR3 is CASSPRGEGVENTEAFF. CDR3 DNA sequence: TGTGCCAGCAGCCCCCGGGGGGAGGGGGTAGAGAACACTGAAGCTTTCTTT.

CDR3 loop: CASRSASSGNTIYF. The CDR3 nucleotides are TGTGCCAGCAGATCTGCGAGCTCTGGAAACACCATATATTTT. The chain is built from TRBV7-2 and TRBJ1-3; D is uncertain. Deletions cut 6 bases from V and 0 bases from J, with 9 bases between. The CDR3 runs to 14 residues. CDR1 is SGHTA and CDR2 is FQGNSA in the germline V gene.

V is TRBV5-4 and J is TRBJ2-4; a possible D gene is TRBD1 (6 bases). Germline CDR1 is SGHNT and CDR2 is YYREEE (reference sequence). The CDR3 is 16 amino acids. V was trimmed by 0 bases and J by 4 bases, leaving 14 bases between them. The DNA for the CDR3 is TGTGCCAGCAGCTTGGGTGCCGGTGGACAGAAAAACATTCAGTACTTC. Translation: CASSLGAGGQKNIQYF.